This T cell receptor beta chain stems from a study of lymphopenia after photon versus proton radiotherapy. Broader study findings: Only patients who died were analyzed for survival; proton advantage is unproven. Under photons, naive T cells and diversity fell while effector/memory populations rose.

V was shortened by 5 bases and J by 0 bases, with 11 bases between the two germline ends. Germline loops: CDR1 MNHEY, CDR2 SMNVEV (reference sequence). The CDR3 is 14 amino acids. TCRdb's copy holds only in-frame clones and misses some; the assay was immunoSEQ multiplex PCR. The table records tens of thousands of clones, over 80% of them present only once. In the case of this clone: Its target is not known.

This specimen consisted of peripheral blood, obtained from a patient treated with proton-based radiotherapy. The TCR originated in a man older than 75 with esophageal cancer. The rearrangement joins TRBV27 to TRBJ2-7; D unresolved. CDR3 bases: TGTGCCAGCAGTCCGACATGGAGCTCCTACGAGCAGTACTTC. This gives the protein CASSPTWSSYEQYF.